The entry below gives a single T cell receptor beta chain sequence along with its context. Trimming took off 1 base at V and 6 bases at J, with 12 bases between the two ends. Germline V lookup: CDR1 KGHSH, CDR2 LQKENI. The CDR3 contains 15 residues. Libraries were prepared by immunoSEQ multiplex PCR; TCRdb keeps only in-frame clonotypes and omits some of them. The sample shows 80,000 to 95,000 clones, roughly 76% of them seen only once. This sample was taken from a study of blood T cell repertoires in COVID-19. Turning to the study itself: From T cells, B-cell-depleted T cells, or PBMCs came the material, which was cDNA or gDNA.

This TCR came from a woman older than 75 with active or convalescent COVID-19. What was sequenced was peripheral blood. The chain uses TRBV18 and TRBJ2-2, with a weak D call TRBD2 (6 bases). The CDR3 loop is CASSPQEGRSGELFF. The CDR3 nucleotides read TGTGCCAGCTCACCACAGGAGGGGAGATCCGGGGAGCTGTTTTTT.